A single sample is the source of the 7 T cell receptor beta chains below, sequenced in a study of shared clonotypes between healthy human individuals (dated by TCRdb to 2018 to 2021). Libraries were prepared through the immunoSEQ multiplex PCR assay. Sourced from immuneACCESS, this table was stored by TCRdb with only in-frame sequences that have V and J called. A share of the clones is absent; for the studies checked, an unresolved V gene accounts for under half, and the remainder has no known explanation. This sample has some 500,000 clones in its table, and 70% to 85% of those were observed once. The top ten constitute about an eighth of the sample. The sample taken for sequencing was PBMCs. These receptors came from a woman in her forties in good health. Some clones in this sample may be carry-over from other donors' samples.

This chain links TRBV7-3 with TRBJ2-2; 7 bases are shared with TRBD1. From germline, CDR1 is SGHTA and CDR2 FQGTGA. The CDR3 sequence is 13 residues long. V trimming: 3 bases; J trimming: 8 bases; junction bases outside the gene matches: 3. CDR3 protein: CASSFQGEGELFF. The CDR3 coding sequence is TGTGCCAGCAGCTTCCAGGGGGAGGGGGAGCTGTTTTTT.

The chain joins TRBV11-3 to TRBJ2-2; 7 positions agree with TRBD1. This CDR3 has 16 residues. V dropped 5 bases and J dropped 5; count of bases not matched to a gene: 11. The germline V gene has CDR1 SGHNT and CDR2 YENEEA. CDR3 sequence reads: CASSPMTGQDTGELFF. DNA for the CDR3: TGTGCCAGCAGCCCCATGACAGGACAGGATACCGGGGAGCTGTTTTTT.

J is TRBJ2-5 and V is TRBV5-1, with a possible D match to TRBD1 (6 bases). V was trimmed by 6 bases and J by 2 bases, leaving 17 bases between them. The CDR3 has 15 amino acids. Germline V gene lookup returns CDR1 SGHRS and CDR2 YFSETQ. This CDR3 is CASTPQGGFQETQYF. CDR3 nucleotides: TGCGCCAGCACCCCACAGGGCGGTTTTCAAGAGACCCAGTACTTC.

V and J are TRBV1 and TRBJ2-7. TRBV1 corresponds to a pseudogene. This CDR3 spans 13 amino acids. CDR3 nucleotide sequence: TGCACCAGCAGGGGATGTCCTGTTCACGAGCAGTACTTC. Its protein is CTSRGCPVHEQYF.

This chain links TRBV7-2 with TRBJ2-7; 9 bases line up with TRBD1. Trimming cost V 5 bases and J 3 bases; bases outside gene matches: 5. The CDR3 is 14 residues long. The V gene's germline CDR1 is SGHTA and CDR2 FQGNSA. CDR3 residues: CASSILTGGYEQYF. CDR3 nucleotides: TGTGCCAGCAGCATTCTGACAGGGGGCTACGAGCAGTACTTC.

This chain uses TRBV6-5 with TRBJ1-4, with 8 bases identical to TRBD1. V shed 5 bases, J shed 8 bases, and the junction held 10 bases outside the gene matches. The CDR3 has 15 residues. In germline, CDR1 is MNHEY, CDR2 SVGAGI. The CDR3 spells CASSREGTGDEKLFF. CDR3 sequence (DNA): TGTGCCAGCAGTAGGGAGGGGACAGGAGACGAAAAACTGTTTTTT.

This rearrangement joins TRBV28 to TRBJ1-2; no reliable D call. Trimming removed 3 bases from V and 2 bases from J, with 10 bases in between. Germline CDR1 is MDHEN and CDR2 is SYDVKM. CDR3 length equals 14 residues. CDR3 protein: CASSLLGGNYGYTF. The CDR3 nucleotides are TGTGCCAGCAGTTTGCTGGGAGGGAACTATGGCTACACCTTC.